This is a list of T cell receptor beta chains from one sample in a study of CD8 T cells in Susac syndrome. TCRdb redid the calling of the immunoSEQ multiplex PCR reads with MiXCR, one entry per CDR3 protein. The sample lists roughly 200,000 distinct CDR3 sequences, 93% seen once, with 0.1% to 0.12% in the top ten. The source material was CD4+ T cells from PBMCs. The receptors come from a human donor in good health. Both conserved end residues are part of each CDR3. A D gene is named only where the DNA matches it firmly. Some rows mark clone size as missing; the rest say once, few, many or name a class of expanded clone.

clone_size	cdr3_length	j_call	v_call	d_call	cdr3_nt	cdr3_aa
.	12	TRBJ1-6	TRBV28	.	TGTGCCAGCAGTTTCCTCGCGCCACCCCTCCACTTT	CASSFLAPPLHF
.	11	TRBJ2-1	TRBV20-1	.	TGCAGTGCTAGAGAGGACACAGAGCAGTTCTTC	CSAREDTEQFF
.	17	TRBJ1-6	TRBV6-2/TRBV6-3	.	TGTGCCACCACCGGGCCCGCTAGAAGCTCCTATAATTCACCCCTCCACTTT	CATTGPARSSYNSPLHF
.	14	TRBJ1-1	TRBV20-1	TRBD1	TGCAGTGCTTTTGACAGGGGGCTGAACACTGAAGCTTTCTTT	CSAFDRGLNTEAFF
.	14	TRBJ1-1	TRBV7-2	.	TGTGCCAGCAGCTTAGCGCGGGGGGGCACTGAAGCTTTCTTT	CASSLARGGTEAFF
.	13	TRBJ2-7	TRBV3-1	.	TGTGCCAGCAGCCAGCCACCCTACTACGAGCAGTACTTC	CASSQPPYYEQYF
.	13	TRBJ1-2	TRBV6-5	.	TGTGCCAGCAGTGCACCGGGCCCCCGTGGCTACACCTTC	CASSAPGPRGYTF
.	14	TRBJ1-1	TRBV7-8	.	TGTGCCAGCAGGCGAAGGGGGGAGAACACTGAAGCTTTCTTT	CASRRRGENTEAFF
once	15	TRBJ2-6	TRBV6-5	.	TGTGCCAGCAGTTACGGCTACTCTGGGGCCAACGTCCTGACTTTC	CASSYGYSGANVLTF
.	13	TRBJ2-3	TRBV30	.	TGTGCCGCTGATGGTCGGGGAACAGATACGCAGTATTTT	CAADGRGTDTQYF
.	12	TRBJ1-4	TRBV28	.	TGTGCCAGCAGTTCCGGATCGCGGGGACTGTTTTTT	CASSSGSRGLFF
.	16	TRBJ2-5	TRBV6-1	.	TGTGCCAGCAGGAACCCCGGGACTCGACTCCAAGAGACCCAGTACTTC	CASRNPGTRLQETQYF
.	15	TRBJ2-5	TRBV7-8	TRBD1	TGTGCCAGCAGCCTTGACAGGGGAAAGAGAGAGACCCAGTACTTC	CASSLDRGKRETQYF
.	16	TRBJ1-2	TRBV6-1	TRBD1	TGTGCCAGCAGTGAACGGACAGGGGGCCTGAACTATGGCTACACCTTC	CASSERTGGLNYGYTF
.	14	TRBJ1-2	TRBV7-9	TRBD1	TGTGCCAGCAGCGAGGGACAGGGCAAAAATGGCTACACCTTC	CASSEGQGKNGYTF
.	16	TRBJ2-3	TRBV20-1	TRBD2	TGCAGTGCTAGATCCGGGAGGGGTGGGAGCACAGATACGCAGTATTTT	CSARSGRGGSTDTQYF
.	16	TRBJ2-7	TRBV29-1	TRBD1	TGCAGCGTTGTTGGCGGAACCGGGACAGGGCTCTACGAGCAGTACTTC	CSVVGGTGTGLYEQYF
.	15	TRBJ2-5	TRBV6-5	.	TGTGCCAGCAGTTACCGGGGAATAAGTTCAGAGACCCAGTACTTC	CASSYRGISSETQYF
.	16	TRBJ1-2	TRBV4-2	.	TGTGCCAGCAGCCAAGACAATGGGGGGAACAACTATGGCTACACCTTC	CASSQDNGGNNYGYTF
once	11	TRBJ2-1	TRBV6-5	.	TGTGCCAGCAGGACCCCTCAGGAGCAGTTCTTC	CASRTPQEQFF
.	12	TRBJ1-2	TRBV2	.	TGTGCCAGCAGTGTCCAGAACTATGGCTACACCTTC	CASSVQNYGYTF
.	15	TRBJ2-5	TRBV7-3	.	TGTGCCAGCAGCTCACGGGGCTCCAACCAAGAGACCCAGTACTTC	CASSSRGSNQETQYF
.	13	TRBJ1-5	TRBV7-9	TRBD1	TGTGCCAGCAGCAAGACAGGGGATCAGCCCCAGCATTTT	CASSKTGDQPQHF
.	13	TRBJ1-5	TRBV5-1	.	TGCGCCAGCAGCTTGGATTACGACCAGCCCCAGCATTTT	CASSLDYDQPQHF
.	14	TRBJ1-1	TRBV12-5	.	TGTGCTAGTGGGGGGGACCGGGGGAACACTGAAGCTTTCTTT	CASGGDRGNTEAFF
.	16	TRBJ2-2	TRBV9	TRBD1	TGTGCCAGCAGCCCCCGGACAGGACTTTTATCTGGGGAGCTGTTTTTT	CASSPRTGLLSGELFF
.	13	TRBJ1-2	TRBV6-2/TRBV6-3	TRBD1	TGTGCCACCTCAGGGGGAATCCACTATGGCTACACCTTC	CATSGGIHYGYTF
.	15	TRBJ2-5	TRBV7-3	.	TGTGCCAGCAGCCCTCTAGGGGGGGGCGCGGAGACCCAGTACTTC	CASSPLGGGAETQYF
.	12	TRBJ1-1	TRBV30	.	TGTGCCTGGAGTGGCCGTGGAGAGAGAGCTTTCTTT	CAWSGRGERAFF
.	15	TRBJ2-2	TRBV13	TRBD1	TGTGCCAGCAGCCTAGGACAGGTTGGGAGCGGGGAGCTGTTTTTT	CASSLGQVGSGELFF
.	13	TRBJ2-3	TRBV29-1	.	TGCAGCGTTGAAGGGCTATACACAGATACGCAGTATTTT	CSVEGLYTDTQYF
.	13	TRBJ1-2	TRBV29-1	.	TGCAGCGTTGAACAGGGGCCCAACTATGGCTACACCTTC	CSVEQGPNYGYTF
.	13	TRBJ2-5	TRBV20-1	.	TGCAGCGTAGAACCGGAACAGGGAGAGACCCAGTACTTC	CSVEPEQGETQYF
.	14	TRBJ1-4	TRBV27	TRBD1	TGTGCCAGCAGACTACAGGGGGCGGGTGAAAAACTGTTTTTT	CASRLQGAGEKLFF